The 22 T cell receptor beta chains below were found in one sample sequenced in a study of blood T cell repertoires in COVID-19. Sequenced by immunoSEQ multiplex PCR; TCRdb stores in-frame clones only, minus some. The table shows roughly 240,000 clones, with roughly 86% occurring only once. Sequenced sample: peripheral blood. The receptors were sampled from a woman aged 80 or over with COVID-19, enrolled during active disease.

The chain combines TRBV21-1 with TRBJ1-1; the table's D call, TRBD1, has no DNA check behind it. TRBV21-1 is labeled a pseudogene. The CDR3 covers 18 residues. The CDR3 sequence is CASSKAQGASHRNTEAFF. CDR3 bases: TGTGCCAGCAGCAAAGCGCAGGGGGCCTCTCACCGGAACACTGAAGCTTTCTTT.

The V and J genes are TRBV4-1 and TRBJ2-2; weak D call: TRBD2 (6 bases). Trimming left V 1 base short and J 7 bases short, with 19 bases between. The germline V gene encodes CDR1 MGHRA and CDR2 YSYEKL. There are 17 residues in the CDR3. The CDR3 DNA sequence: TGCGCCAGCAGCCAAGTGTTGAGCCGGAGGGGAGGCGGGGAGCTGTTTTTT. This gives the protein CASSQVLSRRGGGELFF.

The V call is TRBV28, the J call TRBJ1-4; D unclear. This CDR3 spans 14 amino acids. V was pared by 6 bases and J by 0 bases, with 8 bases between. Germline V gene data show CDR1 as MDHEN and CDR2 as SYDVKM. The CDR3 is CASSLQPTNEKLFF. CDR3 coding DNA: TGTGCCAGCAGCCTACAGCCAACTAATGAAAAACTGTTTTTT.

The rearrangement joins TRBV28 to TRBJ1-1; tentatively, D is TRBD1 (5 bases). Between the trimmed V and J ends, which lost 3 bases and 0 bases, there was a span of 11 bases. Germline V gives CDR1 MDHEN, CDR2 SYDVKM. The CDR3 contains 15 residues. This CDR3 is CASSFEKGMNTEAFF. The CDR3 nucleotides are TGTGCCAGCAGTTTCGAAAAGGGGATGAACACTGAAGCTTTCTTT.

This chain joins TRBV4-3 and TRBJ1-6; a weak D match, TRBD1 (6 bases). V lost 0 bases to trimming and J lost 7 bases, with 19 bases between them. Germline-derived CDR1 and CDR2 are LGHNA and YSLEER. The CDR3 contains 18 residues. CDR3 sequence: CASSQDRFGARGNSPLHF. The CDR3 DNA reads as TGCGCCAGCAGCCAAGATAGATTTGGGGCCAGGGGAAATTCACCCCTCCACTTT.

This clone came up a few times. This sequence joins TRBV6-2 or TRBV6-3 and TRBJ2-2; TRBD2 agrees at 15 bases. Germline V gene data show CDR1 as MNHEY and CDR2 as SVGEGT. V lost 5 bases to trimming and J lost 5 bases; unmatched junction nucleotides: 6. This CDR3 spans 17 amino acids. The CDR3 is CASSAGLAGGRTGELFF. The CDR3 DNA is TGTGCCAGCAGTGCGGGACTAGCGGGGGGCAGGACCGGGGAGCTGTTTTTT.

Here the CDR3 reads CATSDAGLAIDTQYF. The CDR3 DNA sequence: TGTGCCACCAGTGATGCGGGACTAGCAATAGATACGCAGTATTTT. This sequence joins TRBV24-1 and TRBJ2-3; 9 bases fit TRBD2. This CDR3 region has 15 residues. Trimming cost V 3 bases and J 5 bases; bases outside gene matches: 5. CDR1 and CDR2 (germline): KGHDR, SFDVKD.

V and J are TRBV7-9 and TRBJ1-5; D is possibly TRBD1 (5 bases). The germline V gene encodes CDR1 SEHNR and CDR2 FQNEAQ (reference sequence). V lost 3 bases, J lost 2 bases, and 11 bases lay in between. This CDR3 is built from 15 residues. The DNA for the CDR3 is TGTGCCAGCAGCTTCCAGGGAAAGGGCAATCAGCCCCAGCATTTT. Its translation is CASSFQGKGNQPQHF.

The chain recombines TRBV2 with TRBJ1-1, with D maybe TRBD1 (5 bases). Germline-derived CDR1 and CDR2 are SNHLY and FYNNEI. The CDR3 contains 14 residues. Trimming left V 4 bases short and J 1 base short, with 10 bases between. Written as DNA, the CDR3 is TGTGCCAGCAGTGTCTTAGGGGAGAACACTGAAGCTTTCTTT. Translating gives CASSVLGENTEAFF.

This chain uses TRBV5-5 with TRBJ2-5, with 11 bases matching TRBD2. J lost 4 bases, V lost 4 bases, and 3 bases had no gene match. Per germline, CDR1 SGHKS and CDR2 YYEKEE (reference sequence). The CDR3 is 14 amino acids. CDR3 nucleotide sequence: TGTGCCAGCAGCCTTGGACTAGCGGGAGAGACCCAGTACTTC. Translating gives CASSLGLAGETQYF. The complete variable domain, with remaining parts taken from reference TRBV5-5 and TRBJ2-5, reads DAGVTQSPTHLIKTRGQQVTLRCSPISGHKSVSWYQQVLGQGPQFIFQYYEKEERGRGNFPDRFSARQFPNYSSELNVNALLLGDSALYLCASSLGLAGETQYFGPGTRLLVL.

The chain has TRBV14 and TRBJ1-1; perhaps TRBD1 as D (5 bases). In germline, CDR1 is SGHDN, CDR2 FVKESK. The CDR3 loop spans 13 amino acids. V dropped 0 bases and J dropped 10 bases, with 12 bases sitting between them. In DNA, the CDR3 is TGTGCCAGCAGCCAAGATCCGGCAGGGCGAGCTTTCTTT. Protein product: CASSQDPAGRAFF. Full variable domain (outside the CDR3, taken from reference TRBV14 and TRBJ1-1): EAGVTQFPSHSVIEKGQTVTLRCDPISGHDNLYWYRRVMGKEIKFLLHFVKESKQDESGMPNNRFLAERTGGTYSTLKVQPAELEDSGVYFCASSQDPAGRAFFGQGTRLTVV.

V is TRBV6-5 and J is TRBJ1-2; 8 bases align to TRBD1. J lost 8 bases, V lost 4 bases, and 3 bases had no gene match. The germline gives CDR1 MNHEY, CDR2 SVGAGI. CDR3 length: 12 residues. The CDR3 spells CASSSTGDGYTF. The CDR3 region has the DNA TGTGCCAGCAGTTCGACAGGGGACGGCTACACCTTC.

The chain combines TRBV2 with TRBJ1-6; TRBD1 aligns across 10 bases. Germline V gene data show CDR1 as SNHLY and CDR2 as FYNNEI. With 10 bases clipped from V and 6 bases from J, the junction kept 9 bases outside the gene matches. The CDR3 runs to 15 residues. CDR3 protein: CATMSRQGANSPLHF. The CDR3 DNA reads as TGTGCCACAATGAGCCGACAGGGGGCTAATTCACCCCTCCACTTT.

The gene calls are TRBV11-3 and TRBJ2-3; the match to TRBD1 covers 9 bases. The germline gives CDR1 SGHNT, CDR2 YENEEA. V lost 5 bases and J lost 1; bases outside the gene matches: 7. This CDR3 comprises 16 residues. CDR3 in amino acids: CASSPRQGGGTDTQYF. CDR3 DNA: TGTGCCAGCAGCCCCAGACAGGGGGGAGGCACAGATACGCAGTATTTT.

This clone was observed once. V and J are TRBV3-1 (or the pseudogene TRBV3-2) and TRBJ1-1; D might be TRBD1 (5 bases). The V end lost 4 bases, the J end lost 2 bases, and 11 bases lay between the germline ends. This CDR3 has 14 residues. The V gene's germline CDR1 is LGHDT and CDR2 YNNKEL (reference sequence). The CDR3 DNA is TGTGCCAGCAGCCCACCCAGGGTAAACACTGAAGCTTTCTTT. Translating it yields CASSPPRVNTEAFF.

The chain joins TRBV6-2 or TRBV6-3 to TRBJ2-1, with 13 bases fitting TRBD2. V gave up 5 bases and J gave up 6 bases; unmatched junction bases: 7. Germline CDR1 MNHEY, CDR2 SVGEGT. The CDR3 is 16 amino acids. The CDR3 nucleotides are TGTGCCAGCAGTCTCCGGACTAGCGGGGGACTCAATGAGCAGTTCTTC. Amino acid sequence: CASSLRTSGGLNEQFF.

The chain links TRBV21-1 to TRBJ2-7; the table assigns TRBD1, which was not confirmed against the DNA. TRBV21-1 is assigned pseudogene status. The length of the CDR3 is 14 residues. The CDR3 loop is CASSNPGQASEQYF. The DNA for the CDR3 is TGTGCCAGCAGCAATCCGGGACAGGCCTCCGAGCAGTACTTC.

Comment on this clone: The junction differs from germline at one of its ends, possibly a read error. DNA of the CDR3: TGTGCCAGCTCATCACCGACAGTTCGGACGAACACTGAAGCTTTCTTT. It translates to CASSSPTVRTNTEAFF. The chain combines TRBV18 with TRBJ1-1; D perhaps matches TRBD1 (5 bases). Germline CDR1 reads KGHSH; CDR2 reads LQKENI. CDR3 length: 16 residues. Full variable domain (remainder filled in from reference TRBV18 and TRBJ1-1): NAGVMQNPRHLVRRRGQEARLRCSPMKGHSHVYWYRQLPEEGLKFMVYLQKENIIDESGMPKERFSAEFPKEGPSILRIQQVVRGDSAAYFCASSSPTVRTNTEAFFGQGTRLTVV.

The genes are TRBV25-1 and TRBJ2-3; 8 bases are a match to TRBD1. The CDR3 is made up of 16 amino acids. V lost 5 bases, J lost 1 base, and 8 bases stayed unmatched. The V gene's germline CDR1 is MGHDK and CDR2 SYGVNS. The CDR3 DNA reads TGTGCCAGCAGTTCTCATCAGACAGGGGGCACAGATACGCAGTATTTT. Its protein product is CASSSHQTGGTDTQYF.

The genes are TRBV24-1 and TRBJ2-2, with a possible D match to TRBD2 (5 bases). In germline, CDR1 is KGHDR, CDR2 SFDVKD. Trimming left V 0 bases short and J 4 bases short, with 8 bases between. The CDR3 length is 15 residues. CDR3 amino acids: CATSDLGSPTGELFF. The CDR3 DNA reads TGTGCCACCAGTGATTTGGGGAGCCCCACCGGGGAGCTGTTTTTT.

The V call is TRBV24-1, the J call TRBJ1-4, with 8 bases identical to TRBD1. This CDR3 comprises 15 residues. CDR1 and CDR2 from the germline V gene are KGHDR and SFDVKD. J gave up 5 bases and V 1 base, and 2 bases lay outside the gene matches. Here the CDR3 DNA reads TGTGCCACCAGTGATTTTACAGGGGGGAATGAAAAACTGTTTTTT. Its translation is CATSDFTGGNEKLFF.

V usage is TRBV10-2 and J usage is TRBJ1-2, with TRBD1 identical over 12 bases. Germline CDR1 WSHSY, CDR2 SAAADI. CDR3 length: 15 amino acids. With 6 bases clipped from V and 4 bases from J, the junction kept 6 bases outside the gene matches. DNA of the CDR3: TGCGCCAGCAGAGAATCGGGACAGGGGGCCTATGGCTACACCTTC. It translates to CASRESGQGAYGYTF.